Below, 14 T cell receptor beta chains from the same sample are listed, as sequenced in a study of OX40 agonist ivuxolimab in advanced cancers. The data were produced by immunoSEQ multiplex PCR, yet TCRdb's version contains in-frame clones alone and is incomplete. The repertoire holds fewer than 55,000 clones, with under 90% as singletons. The sample consisted of CD4+ or CD8+ T cells sorted from blood, taken in a trial of the OX40 agonist ivuxolimab. The receptors originated from an adult with an advanced solid tumor such as melanoma, head and neck, liver or kidney cancer.

The chain carries TRBV7-9 and TRBJ2-2; 10 nucleotides agree with TRBD2. This CDR3 comprises 17 residues. Germline V gene data show CDR1 as SEHNR and CDR2 as FQNEAQ (reference sequence). Trimming cost V 5 bases and J 4 bases; bases outside gene matches: 10. CDR3 in amino acids: CASSPTAAGGPTGELFF. The CDR3 bases are TGTGCCAGCAGCCCAACGGCAGCGGGAGGGCCCACCGGGGAGCTGTTTTTT.

The rearrangement links TRBV27 to TRBJ1-4, with 7 nucleotides matching TRBD1. CDR3 length: 14 amino acids. CDR1 and CDR2 (germline): MNHEY, SMNVEV (reference sequence). After removal of 6 bases from V and 5 bases from J, the junction contained 6 bases not matched to a gene. The CDR3 here is CASSSGDSNEKLFF. In DNA form, the CDR3 reads TGTGCCAGCAGCTCAGGGGACAGCAATGAAAAACTGTTTTTT.

Note on this clone: At one end the junction does not follow the germline gene, possibly because of a read error. This chain links TRBV7-6 with TRBJ1-2; a possible D gene is TRBD1 (5 bases). From germline, CDR1 is SGHVS and CDR2 FNYEAQ. The CDR3 length is 12 residues. The CDR3 spells CASSPPRAGFSF. CDR3 DNA: TGTGCCAGCAGCCCTCCCAGGGCGGGGTTCAGCTTC.

The rearrangement uses TRBV7-6 and TRBJ1-2; TRBD1 is a possible D gene (5 bases). CDR1 and CDR2 from the germline V gene are SGHVS and FNYEAQ. CDR3 length equals 13 residues. The V end lost 5 bases, the J end lost 6 bases, and 13 bases lay between the germline ends. In nucleotides, the CDR3 is TGTGCCAGCAGCCACCCCAGGGTTGATGGCTACACCTTC. It encodes CASSHPRVDGYTF.

This clone was found a few times. This sequence joins TRBV6-1 and TRBJ2-6; the D gene is possibly TRBD1 (5 bases). CDR1 is MNHNS and CDR2 is SASEGT in the germline V gene. Trimming took off 5 bases at V and 4 bases at J, with 12 bases between the two ends. The CDR3 totals 15 residues. The CDR3 bases are TGTGCCAGCAGTCAAGACAGTACCGGGGCCAACGTCCTGACTTTC. This translates into CASSQDSTGANVLTF.

The chain carries TRBV27 and TRBJ1-1; 9 nucleotides line up with TRBD1. V gave up 3 bases and J gave up 11 bases; unmatched junction bases: 13. CDR3 length: 15 residues. CDR1 is MNHEY, CDR2 SMNVEV, per germline (reference sequence). The CDR3, as DNA: TGTGCCAGCAGTTTGGTTGGGACAGGGCCCCTCGAGGCTTTCTTT. Translated: CASSLVGTGPLEAFF.

This clone was recorded many times. In nucleotides, the CDR3 is TGTGCCAGCAGTGCGGGGACAAGCTCCTACGAGCAGTACTTC. Its translation: CASSAGTSSYEQYF. The gene calls are TRBV27 and TRBJ2-7; D tentatively reads TRBD1 or TRBD2 (6 bases each). Germline V gene sequence: CDR1 MNHEY, CDR2 SMNVEV (reference sequence). V lost 5 bases and J lost 0, with 11 bases in between. The CDR3 has 14 amino acids.

This chain uses TRBV5-5 with TRBJ1-1; unclear D gene. The CDR3 consists of 12 residues. The V gene lost 1 base and the J gene lost 8 bases, with 9 bases spanning the gap. Germline assignment: CDR1 SGHKS and CDR2 YYEKEE (reference sequence). The CDR3 DNA reads TGTGCCAGCAGCTTGCCCGGCGCGGAAGCTTTCTTT. This codes for CASSLPGAEAFF. The whole variable domain, remainder taken from reference TRBV5-5 and TRBJ1-1, is DAGVTQSPTHLIKTRGQQVTLRCSPISGHKSVSWYQQVLGQGPQFIFQYYEKEERGRGNFPDRFSARQFPNYSSELNVNALLLGDSALYLCASSLPGAEAFFGQGTRLTVV.

This chain uses TRBV5-1 with TRBJ2-7; 8 nucleotides agree with TRBD1. Germline V lookup: CDR1 SGHRS, CDR2 YFSETQ. Germline trimming cut 4 bases from V and 2 bases from J; bases unmatched to any gene: 5. This CDR3 comprises 14 residues. The CDR3 protein is CASSTGTGPYEQYF. CDR3 in DNA: TGCGCCAGCAGCACCGGGACAGGTCCCTACGAGCAGTACTTC.

This chain joins TRBV7-9 and TRBJ1-2; no clear D. This CDR3 spans 14 amino acids. Germline V gives CDR1 SEHNR, CDR2 FQNEAQ (reference sequence). Trimming stripped 3 bases from V and 4 bases from J, with 12 bases between. The DNA of the CDR3 is TGTGCCAGCAGCTTTTACAGCTGGGCCTATGGCTACACCTTC. This gives the protein CASSFYSWAYGYTF.

The chain joins TRBV5-4 to TRBJ2-7, with D possibly matching TRBD1 (6 bases). Trimming removed 4 bases at V and 3 bases at J, with 14 bases between. The CDR3 contains 14 residues. Looked up from germline, CDR1 is SGHNT and CDR2 is YYREEE (reference sequence). The CDR3 region is CASSPPGARYEQYF. For the CDR3, the DNA is TGTGCCAGCAGCCCCCCAGGGGCGCGCTACGAGCAGTACTTC.

The rearrangement links TRBV28 to TRBJ1-1, with unresolved D. There are 12 residues in the CDR3. Germline values: CDR1 MDHEN, CDR2 SYDVKM. The germline V and J ends were trimmed by 5 bases and 1 base, with 5 bases remaining between them. CDR3 DNA: TGTGCCAGCAGTGAAACGAACACTGAAGCTTTCTTT. Translation gives CASSETNTEAFF. Drawing the rest from reference TRBV28 and TRBJ1-1, the complete variable domain is DVKVTQSSRYLVKRTGEKVFLECVQDMDHENMFWYRQDPGLGLRLIYFSYDVKMKEKGDIPEGYSVSREKKERFSLILESASTNQTSMYLCASSETNTEAFFGQGTRLTVV.

This rearrangement joins TRBV27 to TRBJ2-7; perhaps TRBD2 as D (6 bases). Trimming cost V 5 bases and J 4 bases, with 9 bases left between them. This CDR3 comprises 12 residues. CDR1 and CDR2 (germline): MNHEY, SMNVEV (reference sequence). The CDR3 sequence: CASSPAGYEQYF. DNA for the CDR3: TGTGCCAGCAGTCCCGCGGGATACGAGCAGTACTTC.

The V gene is TRBV7-3, the J gene TRBJ2-2; the match to TRBD1 covers 7 bases. V lost 2 bases, J lost 5 bases, and 2 bases stayed unmatched. Germline CDR1 reads SGHTA; CDR2 reads FQGTGA. The CDR3 consists of 14 residues. The CDR3 here is CASSLGQETGELFF. The CDR3 DNA reads TGTGCCAGCAGCTTAGGACAGGAAACCGGGGAGCTGTTTTTT.